This note documents a single T cell receptor beta chain sequence. This sample was taken from a study of cytomegalovirus exposure and HLA in healthy donors. Looking at the study overall: Earlier findings included about 120 million unique TCR beta sequences obtained from 170 million or so T cells.

PCR involved 60 Vbeta and 13 Jbeta primers. The data were produced by immunoSEQ multiplex PCR, yet TCRdb's version contains in-frame clones alone and is incomplete. The sample has fewer than 150,000 clones; around 83% are singletons. Germline CDR1 is MNHEY and CDR2 is SVGAGI. The V and J ends lost 2 bases and 1 base respectively, with 13 bases between them. The length of the CDR3 is 16 residues. This chain uses TRBV6-5 with TRBJ2-3; maybe TRBD1 (6 bases). Material for sequencing was PBMCs. The receptor's source is a man in his forties in good health and CMV-seropositive. CDR3 in DNA: TGTGCCAGCAGTTACAGTTCAGGGGTAGGCACAGATACGCAGTATTTT. The encoded protein is CASSYSSGVGTDTQYF.